Below are 31 T cell receptor beta chains sequenced from a single sample in a study of blood T cell repertoires in COVID-19. This table comes from immunoSEQ multiplex PCR, and its TCRdb copy is limited to in-frame clones, with some not included. Among around 230,000 clones listed, 80% to 90% were seen once. Sequencing was performed on peripheral blood. The receptors were gathered from a woman in her forties or fifties with acute or convalescent COVID-19.

V and J are TRBV10-3 and TRBJ2-3; tentative D call: TRBD1 (6 bases). Trimming removed 5 bases at V and 3 bases at J, with 9 bases between. The V gene's germline CDR1 is ENHRY and CDR2 SYGVKD. The CDR3 has 13 residues. CDR3 nucleotide sequence: TGTGCCATCAGTCCAGGGGAGACAGATACGCAGTATTTT. Encoded protein: CAISPGETDTQYF.

V is TRBV3-1 (or the pseudogene TRBV3-2) and J is TRBJ2-2; 10 bases align to TRBD2. Trimming took 1 base from V and 9 from J; bases not matched to a gene: 14. Germline-derived CDR1 and CDR2 are LGHDT and YNNKEL (reference sequence). This CDR3 spans 18 amino acids. CDR3 nucleotides: TGTGCCAGCAGCCAAGTGGCGGGGACTAGCGAGTTTAACCGGGAGCTGTTTTTT. It specifies CASSQVAGTSEFNRELFF.

On this clone: Other DNA sequences in the sample encode the same CDR3. V usage is TRBV5-1 and J usage is TRBJ2-2, with unresolved D. V lost 0 bases to trimming and J lost 1 base, with 10 bases between them. This CDR3 comprises 16 residues. Per germline, CDR1 SGHRS and CDR2 YFSETQ. The CDR3 sequence: CASSLGRGGNTGELFF. CDR3 nucleotide sequence: TGCGCCAGCAGCTTGGGTCGCGGTGGGAACACCGGGGAGCTGTTTTTT.

The CDR3 coding sequence is TGTGCCAGCGACCCGACGGGTAGCTCTGGGGCCAACGTCCTGACTTTC. Its translation is CASDPTGSSGANVLTF. V gene TRBV2 combines with J gene TRBJ2-6; D gene ambiguous. This CDR3 comprises 16 residues. Trimming took 8 bases from V and 0 from J, leaving 14 bases between them. Germline V lookup: CDR1 SNHLY, CDR2 FYNNEI.

The chain recombines TRBV28 with TRBJ2-1; 11 nucleotides agree with TRBD2. With 6 bases clipped from V and 5 bases from J, the junction kept 9 bases outside the gene matches. Germline values: CDR1 MDHEN, CDR2 SYDVKM. This CDR3 contains 16 residues. The CDR3 spells CASSPTSGGRHNEQFF. The CDR3 DNA sequence: TGTGCCAGCAGCCCAACTAGCGGGGGAAGACACAATGAGCAGTTCTTC.

The chain combines TRBV6-4 with TRBJ1-1; D gene unclear. With 6 bases removed from V and 7 bases from J, the gap between germline ends came to 9 bases. The CDR3 contains 11 residues. Germline CDR1 is MRHNA and CDR2 is SNTAGT. CDR3 protein: CASRGTDEAFF. The CDR3 DNA sequence: TGTGCCAGCAGAGGCACAGATGAAGCTTTCTTT.

This clone was seen ten or more times. The chain has TRBV18 and TRBJ2-7; 7 bases align to TRBD1. The CDR3 is made up of 14 amino acids. Per germline, CDR1 KGHSH and CDR2 LQKENI. V was pared by 0 bases and J by 3 bases, with 2 bases of the junction left unmatched. Written as DNA, the CDR3 is TGTGCCAGCTCACCACCTTGGGACAGCTACGAGCAGTACTTC. It yields the protein CASSPPWDSYEQYF. Full variable domain (remainder filled in from reference TRBV18 and TRBJ2-7): NAGVMQNPRHLVRRRGQEARLRCSPMKGHSHVYWYRQLPEEGLKFMVYLQKENIIDESGMPKERFSAEFPKEGPSILRIQQVVRGDSAAYFCASSPPWDSYEQYFGPGTRLTVT.

The V gene is TRBV11-2, the J gene TRBJ2-5; D is undetermined. Trimming cost V 0 bases and J 5 bases, with 10 bases left between them. The CDR3 has 14 amino acids. Germline CDR1 is SGHAT and CDR2 is FQNNGV. The CDR3 DNA sequence: TGTGCCAGCAGCTTAGATAGAGCCTCGGAGACCCAGTACTTC. Its protein product is CASSLDRASETQYF.

The chain employs TRBV3-1 (or the pseudogene TRBV3-2) and TRBJ1-2; D call uncertain. V shed 3 bases and J shed 2 bases, with 10 bases lying between them. The CDR3 sequence is 14 residues long. Germline V gives CDR1 LGHDT, CDR2 YNNKEL (reference sequence). CDR3 coding DNA: TGTGCCAGCAGCCATCCCGACACAAACTATGGCTACACCTTC. Its translation is CASSHPDTNYGYTF.

The chain has TRBV5-1 and TRBJ2-5; perhaps TRBD2 as D (5 bases). V was trimmed by 5 bases and J by 2 bases, leaving 16 bases between them. Germline V gene lookup returns CDR1 SGHRS and CDR2 YFSETQ. CDR3 size: 15 residues. The CDR3 loop is CASRQRTQQQETQYF. CDR3 nucleotides: TGCGCCAGCAGACAAAGGACTCAACAACAAGAGACCCAGTACTTC.

The chain is built from TRBV4-2 and TRBJ1-2, with D perhaps matching TRBD1 (6 bases). Looked up from germline, CDR1 is LGHNA and CDR2 is YNFKEQ. CDR3 length equals 14 residues. V dropped 0 bases and J dropped 13 bases, with 18 bases sitting between them. The CDR3 spells CASSQEETGGGSTF. CDR3 coding DNA: TGTGCCAGCAGCCAAGAAGAGACAGGAGGCGGGAGCACCTTC.

The rearrangement uses TRBV6-1 and TRBJ1-6; D gene uncertain. The CDR3 is 12 amino acids. The germline V gene has CDR1 MNHNS and CDR2 SASEGT. V lost 2 bases and J lost 10, with 6 bases in between. CDR3: CASSEILSPLHF. The CDR3 DNA sequence: TGTGCCAGCAGTGAAATCCTATCACCCCTCCACTTT.

The chain uses TRBV3-1 (or the pseudogene TRBV3-2) and TRBJ2-5, with 16 bases lining up with TRBD2. Germline V gene data show CDR1 as LGHDT and CDR2 as YNNKEL (reference sequence). J lost 4 bases, V lost 10 bases, and 21 bases had no gene match. The CDR3 contains 20 residues. CDR3 nucleotide sequence: TGTGCCACCCCACGGGGACTAGCGGGAGGGCCTTGCCTCTATGGAGAGACCCAGTACTTC. This codes for CATPRGLAGGPCLYGETQYF.

The rearrangement uses TRBV6-4 and TRBJ1-2, with TRBD1 identical over 9 bases. V dropped 6 bases and J dropped 5; count of bases not matched to a gene: 10. This CDR3 comprises 15 residues. The germline V gene has CDR1 MRHNA and CDR2 SNTAGT. The CDR3 nucleotides are TGTGCCAGCAGCAGAGGAGGACAGGGGCGATATGGCTACACCTTC. It translates to CASSRGGQGRYGYTF.

The chain joins TRBV28 to TRBJ2-7; 11 bases fit TRBD1. The germline V gene has CDR1 MDHEN and CDR2 SYDVKM. The CDR3 has 14 amino acids. Trimming at V came to 6 bases and at J to 7 bases, leaving 8 bases not matched to a gene. The CDR3 DNA is TGTGCCAGCAGCCTGGTCGGGACAGGGGGGGAGCAGTACTTC. It codes for CASSLVGTGGEQYF.

The sample holds many counts of this clone. The rearrangement links TRBV2 to TRBJ2-7; 13 bases map to TRBD2. Germline values: CDR1 SNHLY, CDR2 FYNNEI. Trimming removed 7 bases from V and 2 bases from J; junction bases left unmatched: 8. The CDR3 is 16 amino acids. The CDR3 DNA reads TGTGCCAGCACCTCCCTAGGGACTAGCGGGACCTACGAGCAGTACTTC. Protein product: CASTSLGTSGTYEQYF.

V is TRBV4-2 and J is TRBJ1-2, with 11 nucleotides matching TRBD1. Germline values: CDR1 LGHNA, CDR2 YNFKEQ. The length of the CDR3 is 15 residues. Unmatched junction bases numbered 7, after V lost 0 bases and J lost 10 bases. The CDR3 loop is CASSQDWGDRGSYTF. The CDR3 nucleotides are TGTGCCAGCAGCCAAGATTGGGGGGACAGGGGGTCCTACACCTTC.

The chain joins TRBV5-4 to TRBJ1-1, with D possibly being TRBD1 (5 bases). The germline V gene encodes CDR1 SGHNT and CDR2 YYREEE (reference sequence). The CDR3 has 15 residues. V shed 6 bases and J shed 2 bases, with 17 bases lying between them. The CDR3 sequence: CASTRGGVGNTEAFF. The CDR3 DNA is TGTGCCAGCACCCGGGGAGGGGTTGGAAACACTGAAGCTTTCTTT.

The chain carries TRBV28 and TRBJ2-3; D not certain. The germline V and J ends were trimmed by 1 base and 6 bases, with 8 bases remaining between them. Germline assignment: CDR1 MDHEN and CDR2 SYDVKM. The CDR3 length is 13 residues. The CDR3 DNA sequence: TGTGCCAGCAGTTTATCCGCCGCGGATACGCAGTATTTT. The encoded protein is CASSLSAADTQYF.

The rearrangement uses TRBV9 and TRBJ2-5; TRBD2 aligns across 11 bases. With 2 bases clipped from V and 4 bases from J, the junction kept 10 bases outside the gene matches. The CDR3 sequence is 17 residues long. Germline V CDR1 and CDR2: SGDLS, YYNGEE. CDR3 DNA sequence: TGTGCCAGCAGCGTGTATGATCTAGCGGGAGGAGGAGAGACCCAGTACTTC. It yields the protein CASSVYDLAGGGETQYF.

The V gene is TRBV21-1, the J gene TRBJ2-1; TRBD2 is the table's D call and was not checked against the DNA. TRBV21-1 is designated a pseudogene. The CDR3 length is 10 residues. The CDR3 sequence is CASSKEEQFF. The DNA for the CDR3 is TGTGCCAGCAGCAAGGAGGAGCAGTTCTTC.

The rearrangement uses TRBV3-1 (or the pseudogene TRBV3-2) and TRBJ1-4, with D unresolved. The CDR3 spans 15 residues. Trimming left V 0 bases short and J 2 bases short, with 7 bases between. Germline lookup yields CDR1 LGHDT and CDR2 YNNKEL (reference sequence). The CDR3 coding sequence is TGTGCCAGCAGCCAAGACAGGCTGACTAATGAAAAACTGTTTTTT. Amino acid sequence: CASSQDRLTNEKLFF.

The chain links TRBV27 to TRBJ2-5; 12 bases agree with TRBD2. J lost 2 bases, V lost 6 bases, and 16 bases had no gene match. Looked up from germline, CDR1 is MNHEY and CDR2 is SMNVEV (reference sequence). The CDR3 has 19 residues. CDR3 protein: CASREKGLAGVWRQETQYF. CDR3 DNA sequence: TGTGCCAGCAGAGAAAAGGGACTAGCGGGTGTTTGGCGTCAAGAGACCCAGTACTTC.

The gene calls are TRBV6-1 and TRBJ2-1; 14 nucleotides agree with TRBD2. This CDR3 spans 16 amino acids. V dropped 4 bases and J dropped 7; count of bases not matched to a gene: 6. Germline V gene sequence: CDR1 MNHNS, CDR2 SASEGT. This chain's CDR3 is CASSGLTSGRANEQFF. The CDR3 DNA is TGTGCCAGCAGTGGCTTGACTAGCGGGAGGGCAAATGAGCAGTTCTTC.

The V and J genes are TRBV7-3 and TRBJ2-4, with a weak D call TRBD2 (6 bases). Germline CDR1 is SGHTA and CDR2 is FQGTGA. V gave up 1 base and J gave up 6 bases, with 13 bases separating them. The length of the CDR3 is 15 residues. CDR3 region: CASSLSGEPTNIQYF. CDR3 coding DNA: TGTGCCAGCAGCTTAAGCGGGGAGCCGACAAACATTCAGTACTTC.

This chain links TRBV14 with TRBJ1-2; D unclear. This CDR3 is 13 amino acids long. Germline V lookup: CDR1 SGHDN, CDR2 FVKESK. The V gene lost 4 bases and the J gene lost 5 bases, with 11 bases spanning the gap. Here the CDR3 reads CASSLTPNYGYTF. As DNA, the CDR3 is TGTGCCAGCAGCCTTACACCGAATTATGGCTACACCTTC.

The chain employs TRBV27 and TRBJ2-7; D may be TRBD1 (5 bases). Germline CDR1 reads MNHEY; CDR2 reads SMNVEV (reference sequence). V was clipped by 3 bases and J by 3 bases, with 12 bases between them. The CDR3 sequence is 14 residues long. Here the CDR3 DNA reads TGTGCCAGCAGTTTGATAGGGGTAGGCTACGAGCAGTACTTC. Its translation: CASSLIGVGYEQYF.

This rearrangement joins TRBV3-1 (or the pseudogene TRBV3-2) to TRBJ2-7; 10 bases line up with TRBD1. Germline trimming cut 2 bases from V and 3 bases from J; bases unmatched to any gene: 7. Germline V gene data show CDR1 as LGHDT and CDR2 as YNNKEL (reference sequence). CDR3 length equals 16 residues. In nucleotides, the CDR3 is TGTGCCAGCAGCCAACCTCCGGGACAGGGGAACTACGAGCAGTACTTC. Amino acids: CASSQPPGQGNYEQYF.

In its sample, this clone was seen a few times. The rearrangement links TRBV10-1 to TRBJ2-7; no clear D gene. Germline V lookup: CDR1 WNHNN, CDR2 SYGVQD (reference sequence). Trimming removed 2 bases at V and 2 bases at J, with 13 bases between. CDR3 size: 15 residues. CDR3 DNA sequence: TGCGCCAGCAGTGAGACAAGCGCCCATACCTACGAGCAGTACTTC. It translates to CASSETSAHTYEQYF.

Note on this clone: This same CDR3 is encoded by further DNA sequences in the sample. The chain uses TRBV5-1 and TRBJ2-5; D perhaps matches TRBD1 (6 bases). The germline V and J ends were trimmed by 4 bases and 2 bases, with 12 bases remaining between them. The CDR3 has 14 amino acids. The germline CDR1 and CDR2 sequences are SGHRS and YFSETQ. The CDR3: CASSKRTEQETQYF. CDR3 DNA sequence: TGCGCCAGCAGCAAGAGGACAGAGCAAGAGACCCAGTACTTC.

This chain connects TRBV19 to TRBJ2-7, with D possibly TRBD2 on 5 matching bases. Germline lookup yields CDR1 LNHDA and CDR2 SQIVND (reference sequence). The CDR3 has 14 amino acids. V shed 4 bases and J shed 2 bases, with 12 bases lying between them. CDR3 in DNA: TGTGCCAGTAGTACCTTAGCGTCCACCTACGAGCAGTACTTC. Protein sequence: CASSTLASTYEQYF. Complete variable domain (other parts from reference TRBV19 and TRBJ2-7): DGGITQSPKYLFRKEGQNVTLSCEQNLNHDAMYWYRQDPGQGLRLIYYSQIVNDFQKGDIAEGYSVSREKKESFPLTVTSAQKNPTAFYLCASSTLASTYEQYFGPGTRLTVT.